The 21 T cell receptor beta chains listed next were all sequenced from one sample in a study of radiation and T cells in renal cell carcinoma. Time point noted: blood 2 weeks post-SBRT. Treatment specified: 15 Gy SBRT to primary tumor, nephrectomy 4 weeks later. Profiling relied on immunoSEQ multiplex PCR, and the TCRdb table lists in-frame clones only, not all of them. The table lists about 130,000 clones, more than 70% of them singletons. The specimen comprised blood, sampled from a patient whose treatment included radiotherapy and nephrectomy. The receptors come from a woman aged 70-85 years with renal cell carcinoma.

This chain connects TRBV7-8 to TRBJ1-6, with 9 positions matching TRBD1. This CDR3 is 15 amino acids long. J was trimmed by 8 bases and V by 5 bases; bases with no gene match: 7. The germline V gene encodes CDR1 SGHVS and CDR2 FQNEAQ. CDR3 in DNA: TGTGCCAGCAGCACAGACAGGGGGGACTATTCACCCCTCCACTTT. Protein product: CASSTDRGDYSPLHF. Drawing the rest from reference TRBV7-8 and TRBJ1-6, the complete variable domain is GAGVSQSPRYKVAKRGQDVALRCDPISGHVSLFWYQQALGQGPEFLTYFQNEAQLDKSGLPSDRFFAERPEGSVSTLKIQRTQQEDSAVYLCASSTDRGDYSPLHFGNGTRLTVT.

This clone was seen more than once but under ten times. The chain is built from TRBV9 and TRBJ1-1; no firm D call. Trimming removed 7 bases at V and 2 bases at J, with 12 bases between. Germline-derived CDR1 and CDR2 are SGDLS and YYNGEE. The length of the CDR3 is 13 residues. Here the CDR3 DNA reads TGTGCCAGCGCGACGGGCCTTAACACTGAAGCTTTCTTT. It specifies CASATGLNTEAFF.

CDR3 DNA: TGTGCCAGCAGCTTAGATTCCGGGAACACTGAAGCTTTCTTT. Its translation: CASSLDSGNTEAFF. The chain couples TRBV7-2 to TRBJ1-1; no reliable D call. CDR1 is SGHTA and CDR2 is FQGNSA in the germline V gene. The length of the CDR3 is 14 residues. V was trimmed by 1 base and J by 1 base, leaving 7 bases between them.

V usage is TRBV14 and J usage is TRBJ2-1; no definite D call. V lost 1 base and J 4 bases, leaving 8 bases between the germline ends. Looked up from germline, CDR1 is SGHDN and CDR2 is FVKESK. This CDR3 is 14 amino acids long. CDR3 bases: TGTGCCAGCAGCCAAGCTCCTGAATACAATGAGCAGTTCTTC. The encoded protein is CASSQAPEYNEQFF.

The chain is built from TRBV7-9 and TRBJ2-3; D not resolved. The germline V and J ends were trimmed by 3 bases and 4 bases, with 11 bases remaining between them. This CDR3 contains 14 residues. Germline CDR1 is SEHNR and CDR2 is FQNEAQ (reference sequence). The CDR3 is CASSLASSSDTQYF. The CDR3 DNA follows: TGTGCCAGCAGCTTGGCCTCTAGTTCAGATACGCAGTATTTT.

As for this clone: The sample contains more than one DNA sequence encoding this CDR3. V and J are TRBV6-5 and TRBJ1-5; D is unclear. This CDR3 has 14 amino acids. The V end was cut by 6 bases, the J end by 0 bases, with 9 bases between. Germline CDR1 MNHEY, CDR2 SVGAGI. CDR3 DNA sequence: TGTGCCAGCAGGCCAGACCGTAGCAATCAGCCCCAGCATTTT. This encodes CASRPDRSNQPQHF.

V usage is TRBV30 and J usage is TRBJ1-2; 7 nucleotides align to TRBD1. Germline assignment: CDR1 GTSNPN and CDR2 SVGIG (reference sequence). Germline trimming cut 7 bases from V and 8 bases from J; bases unmatched to any gene: 16. The CDR3 is 14 residues long. The CDR3 coding sequence is TGTGCCTCCCCGGGACAGCCGTTTCTTAGGGGCTACACCTTC. Translating gives CASPGQPFLRGYTF.

The J gene is TRBJ1-2, the V gene TRBV27; a weak D match, TRBD1 (6 bases). With 8 bases removed from V and 2 bases from J, the gap between germline ends came to 18 bases. Germline V gene lookup returns CDR1 MNHEY and CDR2 SMNVEV (reference sequence). The CDR3 is 15 residues long. As DNA, the CDR3 is TGTGCCAGCCGAAACCCAGGGGCCCCCAACTATGGCTACACCTTC. Its translation: CASRNPGAPNYGYTF.

The V call is TRBV25-1, the J call TRBJ1-1; D remains ambiguous. The CDR3 has 15 amino acids. The V gene lost 1 base and the J gene lost 1 base, with 10 bases spanning the gap. CDR1 is MGHDK and CDR2 is SYGVNS in the germline V gene. The CDR3 is CASSEFQGRNTEAFF. For the CDR3, the DNA is TGTGCCAGCAGTGAATTTCAAGGCAGGAACACTGAAGCTTTCTTT.

This clone was detected a few times. The genes are TRBV19 and TRBJ1-1; 7 bases line up with TRBD1. V shed 5 bases, J shed 1 base, and the junction held 7 bases outside the gene matches. The CDR3 is 15 residues long. Germline-derived CDR1 and CDR2 are LNHDA and SQIVND (reference sequence). The CDR3 region is CASSFYRGTNTEAFF. CDR3 sequence (DNA): TGTGCCAGTAGTTTCTACAGGGGAACGAACACTGAAGCTTTCTTT.

The V and J genes are TRBV7-2 and TRBJ1-1, with D possibly being TRBD1 (5 bases). CDR1 SGHTA and CDR2 FQGNSA come from the germline V gene. The CDR3 is 16 residues long. Trimming left V 1 base short and J 2 bases short, with 14 bases between. Written as DNA, the CDR3 is TGTGCCAGCAGCTTAGTTGCAAAAGGGGCTAACACTGAAGCTTTCTTT. This encodes CASSLVAKGANTEAFF.

This clone came up a few times. This sequence joins TRBV5-5 and TRBJ1-6; D is uncertain. Trimming removed 0 bases from V and 8 bases from J, with 6 bases in between. The CDR3 extends over 13 amino acids. Germline CDR1 SGHKS, CDR2 YYEKEE (reference sequence). The chain's CDR3 is CASSLEGYSPLHF. CDR3 nucleotides: TGTGCCAGCAGCTTGGAGGGATATTCACCCCTCCACTTT.

The V call is TRBV25-1, the J call TRBJ1-1; D is possibly TRBD1 (5 bases). V shed 5 bases and J shed 1 base, with 14 bases lying between them. CDR1 and CDR2 (germline): MGHDK, SYGVNS. This CDR3 comprises 15 residues. CDR3 sequence: CASSSPGRGNTEAFF. CDR3 sequence (DNA): TGTGCCAGCAGTTCCCCAGGGAGGGGGAACACTGAAGCTTTCTTT.

The rearrangement joins TRBV20-1 to TRBJ1-1; TRBD1 might be the D (6 bases). From germline, CDR1 is DFQATT and CDR2 SNEGSKA (reference sequence). V was trimmed by 8 bases and J by 5 bases, leaving 12 bases between them. The CDR3 consists of 11 residues. The CDR3 sequence is CSTSQGTEAFF. The CDR3 DNA is TGCAGTACTTCTCAGGGGACTGAAGCTTTCTTT.

The V gene is TRBV29-1, the J gene TRBJ1-1, with a possible D match to TRBD1 (6 bases). The CDR3 totals 13 residues. Trimming cost V 7 bases and J 0 bases, with 12 bases left between them. Germline lookup yields CDR1 SQVTM and CDR2 ANQGSEA. This CDR3 is CSGGQNMNTEAFF. CDR3 in DNA: TGCAGCGGGGGGCAGAATATGAACACTGAAGCTTTCTTT.

This chain uses TRBV28 with TRBJ2-2, with 9 positions matching TRBD1. This CDR3 region has 15 residues. The V gene end was trimmed by 7 bases and the J gene end by 8 bases; junction bases not matched to a gene: 11. CDR1 MDHEN and CDR2 SYDVKM come from the germline V gene. DNA for the CDR3: TGTGCCAGCACGACAGGGGGTTTGGCGGCGGGGGAGCTGTTTTTT. Translated: CASTTGGLAAGELFF.

This clone was seen only once. Germline is not matched at one junction end, which may reflect a read error. Here the CDR3 reads CASSLARNEQFF. In DNA form, the CDR3 reads TGTGCCAGCAGCCTAGCCAGGAATGAGCAGTTCTTC. The genes are TRBV7-8 and TRBJ2-1; perhaps TRBD2 as D (5 bases). The CDR3 covers 12 residues. Germline CDR1 and CDR2: SGHVS and FQNEAQ.

The chain recombines TRBV2 with TRBJ2-3; no clear D gene. CDR1 and CDR2 (germline): SNHLY, FYNNEI. V lost 2 bases, J lost 3 bases, and 3 bases lay in between. This CDR3 contains 12 residues. The CDR3 DNA sequence: TGTGCCAGCAGTGAACTTACAGATACGCAGTATTTT. Protein product: CASSELTDTQYF.

This clone came up a few times. This chain connects TRBV25-1 to TRBJ1-1; D may be TRBD1 (5 bases). The V end lost 2 bases, the J end lost 0 bases, and 7 bases lay between the germline ends. This CDR3 has 14 residues. In germline, CDR1 is MGHDK, CDR2 SYGVNS. The CDR3 DNA is TGTGCCAGCAGTGAACAGGGTTTGAACACTGAAGCTTTCTTT. It is translated as CASSEQGLNTEAFF.

CDR3 DNA sequence: TGCGCCAGCAGCCAAGATGACGGGACGAATCAGCCCCAGCATTTT. This encodes CASSQDDGTNQPQHF. This chain connects TRBV4-1 to TRBJ1-5, with D perhaps TRBD1 (5 bases). This CDR3 comprises 15 residues. With 0 bases removed from V and 4 bases from J, the gap between germline ends came to 10 bases. From germline, CDR1 is MGHRA and CDR2 YSYEKL.

In its sample, this clone was seen a few times. V and J are TRBV20-1 and TRBJ1-1; no definite D call. Germline-derived CDR1 and CDR2 are DFQATT and SNEGSKA (reference sequence). The CDR3 consists of 9 residues. Trimming took 5 bases from V and 7 from J, leaving 5 bases between them. The CDR3 bases are TGCAGTGCTGGCTTTGAAGCTTTCTTT. Translating it yields CSAGFEAFF.